This record covers a single T cell receptor beta chain. A few counts support this clonotype. The target of this receptor is not known. No base quality values were provided; no much bigger clone lies one nucleotide off. These data come from a study of regulatory T cells in long-lasting Graves disease (dated by TCRdb to about 2021). Regarding the study in general: Patients with newly diagnosed Graves' disease had been on antithyroid drugs for under 3 months. Peripheral blood TCR sequencing and RNA sequencing compared persistent Graves' disease patients with newly diagnosed Graves' disease patients. The study took place in China and was registered as a clinical trial. A total of around 33 samples underwent TCR sequencing, from roughly 13 patients with persistent Graves' disease and 20 or so patients with newly diagnosed Graves' disease.

The sample's time point label, in plain terms: newly diagnosed GD, antithyroid drugs for less than 3 months. For both TCR sequencing and RNA sequencing, RNA was extracted from PBMCs using TRIzol. Graves' disease was diagnosed according to American Thyroid Association guidelines. Recruitment of patients was carried out at an endocrinology department in Xi'an, China. Each patient gave about 10 milliliters of peripheral blood, collected in an EDTA anticoagulant tube. Ficoll Paque Plus density gradient separation was used to isolate PBMCs, and no further T cell sorting was done. An Agilent 2100 Bioanalyzer and agarose gel were used to check RNA quality, and a NanoDrop 2000 was used to measure RNA concentration. The CDR3 covers 17 residues, taking in both the cysteine and the phenylalanine. Kept here is only the CDR3 DNA, which spans 51 bases and is read in frame from base 1. CDR1 and CDR2 are drawn from the germline V gene: KGHSH, LQKENI. Trimmed from V: 5 bases; trimmed from J: 2 bases; junction bases lacking a gene match: 11.

The library was generated by multiplex PCR. The data were produced on an Illumina HiSeq 4000. iRepertoire HTBI primers and Arm-PCR amplification of CDR3 regions were used to construct TCR beta libraries. Before sequencing, the PCR products went through gel purification. The study's processing was this. A total of 62 TRBV and under 15 TRBJ segments were identified across samples and were used for gene usage analysis of CDR3 amino acid clonotypes. COPE and FqMerger were used to merge filtered high-quality paired reads into contigs. BLAST was used to align contigs to IMGT TRBV, TRBD and TRBJ reference genes, and CDR3 was defined according to IMGT. Any clonotype with a frequency above 0.1% was counted as a highly expanded clone. Shannon entropy served as the measure of repertoire diversity, while the Gini coefficient captured V-J evenness. A clonotype found in more than one individual was treated as public. TCRdb cleaned the public reads at Q25 with fastp, built clones with MiXCR and kept in-frame beta chains. Identical CDR3 proteins give one entry, which carries the most common genes and DNA. Clone size and V and J calls follow TCRdb, not the original study. The sample contains over 500,000 distinct CDR3 sequences, roughly 15% of them found a single time. The ten largest clones capture 9.5% to 15% of the sample.

Study-level results and caveats: A larger number of public clonotypes was shared among persistent patients (around 2,700) than among newly diagnosed patients (roughly 930). The small sample size was acknowledged by the authors as a limitation that may reduce accuracy. Preferential use of TRBV28, TRBJ1-2 and TRBJ2-5 was observed in persistent disease, whereas TRBV20-1 and TRBJ2-1 were favored in newly diagnosed disease. Sequencing and analysis were limited to the TCR beta chain. Compared with newly diagnosed patients, persistent Graves' disease patients had lower TCR Shannon entropy and fewer highly expanded clones, which suggests clonal expansion. The study examined only peripheral blood because the primary lesion, thyroid tissue, could not be accessed.

These data also formed part of another study, on T cells in Graves' hyperthyroidism and ophthalmopathy. The second source states: Stable Graves' hyperthyroidism was defined as the absence of progression to ophthalmopathy over 18 months of follow-up. Hyperthyroidism patients were newly diagnosed, with disease duration under 2 months, and aged 18 to 65 years. The study excluded patients with uncontrolled infections, other autoimmune diseases, pregnancy or lactation. Clinical symptoms, serum thyroxine and TRAb, thyroid ultrasound, and orbital computed tomography formed the basis for the diagnoses. For the first round of RT-PCR on the TCR CDR3, the HTBI primer set was used together with the Qiagen OneStep RT-PCR kit. Most expanded thyroid clonotypes (frequency above 0.001) were also detected in blood, suggesting blood repertoires may reflect thyroid immune responses. A model built on a 13 V-J signature distinguished ophthalmopathy from stable hyperthyroidism, reaching around 88% sensitivity and about 81% specificity in cross-validation and 80%/75% in testing. In validation, progression to ophthalmopathy was predicted by the model with 70% to 71% sensitivity and 72% to 85% specificity, a median of about 6 months before onset. To identify distinguishing TCR V-J signatures, a discovery cohort of around 100 patients was used, comprising 43 with Graves' ophthalmopathy and some 60 with stable Graves' hyperthyroidism. An independent validation cohort of around 20 hyperthyroidism patients and more than 15 patients who later progressed to ophthalmopathy tested prospective prediction of ophthalmopathy. For training and testing, the 100 or so patients in the discovery cohort were randomly divided in a 7:3 ratio. In several Graves' hyperthyroidism patients, the study also compared T-cell repertoires from thyroid tissue with T-cell repertoires from blood. After sampling, hyperthyroidism patients received methimazole starting at 30 mg daily, and ophthalmopathy patients received high-dose intravenous methylprednisolone. Libraries were constructed in a second round of multiplex PCR, after which size selection and purification were carried out. Sequencing of the libraries was done on an Illumina HiSeq2000 using paired-end 100 bp reads. SOAPnuke was used to process the raw data, removing reads that contained adapters or uncalled bases, had a mean Phred below 15, or lacked an exact match to the constant primer or identifier. High-quality paired reads were merged using COPE v1.2.5, and each unique nucleotide sequence was defined as a clonotype. Clonotypes were aligned to IMGT TRBV, TRBD and TRBJ reference segments using MiTCR v1.1. The analysis included only V-J combinations with a frequency above 0.0001, which together covered more than 98% of the repertoires. The TCS score was defined as F50 (clonal expansion) divided by E x V (chaos), with BLOSUM62-based TCRdist calculated between CDR3 peptides within each V-J. Welch's t-statistics and random forest reduced several hundred V-J features to some 14, which were used in a naive Bayes classifier (R e1071). No statistical method was used to set the sample size in advance, and investigators knew the group allocation. The paper reports TCR Vbeta CDR3 sequencing of about 140 peripheral blood samples: approximately 43 ophthalmopathy, under 80 hyperthyroidism and approximately 17 progressor patients.

The sequence links TRBV18 to TRBJ2-3; 9 central nucleotides agree with TRBD1. Specimen: peripheral blood mononuclear cells (PBMCs), collected at new diagnosis, from a patient treated with antithyroid drugs. This TCR was sampled from a young man with Graves disease. Donor details come from another sample of the same person, matched by shared clones. The DNA sequence is as follows: TGTGCCAGCTCAACCTCGACAGGGGGGGAGAACACAGATACGCAGTATTTT. Its product reads: CASSTSTGGENTDTQYF.